The 27 T cell receptor beta chains in this list originate from one sample, sequenced in a study of tumor-infiltrating lymphocytes in primary liver carcinoma. The authors made TCR beta cDNA from approximately 490 ng total RNA with a constant-region primer. Amplification in three nested multiplex PCR rounds with slightly modified ARM-PCR gave rise to TCR beta libraries. The study ran its first two PCR rounds for nine to ten cycles each, using TRBV1-TRBV30 forward primers and a C-beta reverse primer. In TCRdb, the multiplex PCR reads were re-called with MiXCR into one record per CDR3 protein. The sample yields more than 50,000 distinct CDR3 sequences, 60% to 75% seen once. From unsorted bulk tissue weighing 20-30 mg, DNA and RNA were co-extracted. The specimen sequenced was liver tumor tissue from sampling region 2. As for subset: tumor region T2, inferior pole. These receptors were taken from a middle-aged man with primary liver carcinoma and hepatitis B virus infection.

For this clonotype: At one of its ends the junction is not consistent with the germline gene, which may arise from a read error. The chain carries TRBV11-2 and TRBJ2-1; the match to TRBD2 covers 8 bases. The germline V gene has CDR1 SGHAT and CDR2 FQNNGV. This CDR3 is 16 amino acids long. The DNA of the CDR3 is TGTGCCGGCGGCTTGGATATCGGACTAGCCATGGGTGGGCAGTTCTTT. The encoded protein is CAGGLDIGLAMGGQFF.

As to this clonotype: One end of the junction is discordant with germline, which a read error may explain. V usage is TRBV20-1 and J usage is TRBJ2-7; D is possibly TRBD2 (6 bases). Germline V gene sequence: CDR1 DFQATT, CDR2 SNEGSKA (reference sequence). The CDR3 length is 16 residues. The CDR3 DNA is TGCAGTACTAGAGCGTCGGAGGTAGCGGACTCCTACGAGCAGTACTTC. Its protein product is CSTRASEVADSYEQYF.

Details on this clonotype: The junction differs from germline at one of its ends, possibly a read error. The chain combines TRBV7-2 with TRBJ2-2, with D possibly being TRBD2 (5 bases). CDR3 length: 15 residues. The germline gives CDR1 SGHTA, CDR2 FQGNSA. The DNA for the CDR3 is TGTGCCAGCGGCTTCGACGGGGTGAACACCGGGGAGCTGTTTTTT. Amino acids: CASGFDGVNTGELFF.

Only one count was recorded for this clonotype. The chain uses TRBV11-2 and TRBJ2-3; 8 bases align to TRBD1. The J call may be wrong; the DNA end is better matched by TRBJ1-5. This CDR3 contains 15 residues. CDR1 is SGHAT and CDR2 is FQNNGV in the germline V gene. CDR3 region: CASSERDRLTDAQHF. The CDR3 nucleotides read TGTGCCAGCAGCGAACGGGACAGGCTCACAGATGCGCAGCATTTT.

Comments on this clonotype: A junction end diverges from the germline sequence, so it may reflect a read error. This sequence joins TRBV10-3 and TRBJ2-3; 15 bases map to TRBD2. CDR1 and CDR2 from the germline V gene are ENHRY and SYGVKD. The CDR3 consists of 21 residues. The CDR3 region has the DNA TGTACCATCAGTGCGTCCACCGGACTAGCGGGAGGGGTTATGTATGGAGATACGCAGTATTTT. It is translated as CTISASTGLAGGVMYGDTQYF.

The chain uses TRBV11-2 and TRBJ2-7, with 15 nucleotides matching TRBD2. The CDR3 length is 18 residues. Germline assignment: CDR1 SGHAT and CDR2 FQNNGV. Unmatched junction bases numbered 17, after V lost 2 bases and J lost 12 bases. The CDR3 loop reads CASSLFVGLAGGGYELYF. The CDR3, as DNA: TGTGCCAGCAGCTTATTCGTTGGACTAGCGGGAGGGGGGTACGAGTTGTACTTC.

This clonotype ranks as medium-sized. V is TRBV29-1 and J is TRBJ2-7, with TRBD1 matching 10 bases. J was trimmed by 2 bases and V by 6 bases; bases with no gene match: 7. Germline V gives CDR1 SQVTM, CDR2 ANQGSEA. The CDR3 consists of 14 residues. This chain's CDR3 is CSVARQGATYEQYF. Written as DNA, the CDR3 is TGCAGCGTAGCCAGACAGGGGGCAACCTACGAGCAGTACTTC.

In regard to this clonotype: A much larger clonotype is one base distant, so this may be a read error. No conserved phenylalanine or tryptophan ends this CDR3, so it is likely a read error. The chain carries TRBV28 and TRBJ2-7; D gene uncertain. V was clipped by 7 bases and J by 5 bases, with 9 bases between them. Germline V CDR1 and CDR2: MDHEN, SYDVKM. This CDR3 is 11 amino acids long. The CDR3: CASTSQDEQYL. CDR3 DNA sequence: TGTGCCAGCACCTCCCAGGACGAGCAGTACCTC.

Comment on this clonotype: At one of its ends the junction is not consistent with the germline gene, which may arise from a read error. The V gene is TRBV6-1, the J gene TRBJ2-5; D is unclear. Germline loops: CDR1 MNHNS, CDR2 SASEGT. The CDR3 contains 13 residues. In DNA form, the CDR3 reads TGTGCCAGCAGCAGACATGGGGTTGAGACCCAGTATTTC. It codes for CASSRHGVETQYF.

Turning to this clonotype: The junction does not match germline at one end; this may be a read error. The CDR3 is CASSLNFGTPSSYEQYF. CDR3 DNA: TGTGCAAGCAGCTTAAACTTCGGGACACCCAGCTCATACGAGCAGTACTTC. V and J are TRBV11-2 and TRBJ2-7, with TRBD1 as a possible D gene (6 bases). The CDR3 spans 17 residues. The germline gives CDR1 SGHAT, CDR2 FQNNGV. The whole variable domain, filled in from reference TRBV11-2 and TRBJ2-7, reads EAGVAQSPRYKIIEKRQSVAFWCNPISGHATLYWYQQILGQGPKLLIQFQNNGVVDDSQLPKDRFSAERLKGVDSTLKIQPAKLEDSAVYLCASSLNFGTPSSYEQYFGPGTRLTVT.

As concerns this clonotype: At one end, the junction sequence differs from germline, possibly due to a read error. V and J are TRBV11-2 and TRBJ2-1; D remains unclear. The germline CDR1 and CDR2 sequences are SGHAT and FQNNGV. CDR3 length: 16 amino acids. The CDR3 protein is CASSSRPNVRIYEQFF. CDR3 nucleotide sequence: TGCGCCAGCAGCTCACGCCCCAACGTGAGGATCTATGAGCAGTTCTTC.

As concerns this clonotype: Given a much more abundant clone one base away, this may be a read error. The rearrangement joins TRBV19 to TRBJ2-7; a possible D gene is TRBD2 (8 bases). Germline V gene lookup returns CDR1 LNHDA and CDR2 SQIVND (reference sequence). Between the trimmed V and J ends, which lost 5 bases and 5 bases, there was a span of 19 bases. The CDR3 runs to 15 residues. This CDR3 reads CASSWGLGGSNEQYF. CDR3 nucleotide sequence: TGTGCCAGTAGTTGGGGACTAGGGGGCTCTAACGAGCAGTACTTC.

Comment on this clonotype: As the CDR3 is not closed by the conserved phenylalanine or tryptophan, this likely results from a read error. The rearrangement uses TRBV29-1 and TRBJ2-1, with unresolved D. The CDR3 sequence is 13 residues long. Trimming took 0 bases from V and 7 from J, leaving 10 bases between them. Germline CDR1 and CDR2: SQVTM and ANQGSEA. CDR3 DNA: TGCAGCGTTGAAGATACTACTCAGAATGAGCAGTTCCTC. Encoded protein: CSVEDTTQNEQFL.

As concerns this clonotype: It is likely a read error, because the conserved phenylalanine at the end of the CDR3 is missing. V usage is TRBV6-5 and J usage is TRBJ2-1; no clear D gene. The CDR3 extends over 13 amino acids. V was shortened by 5 bases and J by 5 bases, with 10 bases between the two germline ends. The V gene's germline CDR1 is MNHEY and CDR2 SVGAGI. The CDR3 sequence: CASSQTCNNEQFS. The CDR3 DNA follows: TGTGCCAGCAGTCAGACATGTAACAATGAGCAGTTCTCC.

As concerns this clonotype: Compared with germline, one end of the junction differs, possibly owing to a read error. This chain uses TRBV6-6 with TRBJ2-7, with D possibly matching TRBD2 (6 bases). The V gene's germline CDR1 is MNHNY and CDR2 SVGAGI (reference sequence). This CDR3 is 15 amino acids long. CDR3 amino acids: CASNYSGISGGEQYF. CDR3 nucleotide sequence: TGTGCAAGCAATTACTCAGGGATATCCGGGGGCGAGCAGTACTTC.

This clonotype was seen just once. The junction shows a germline mismatch at one end, possibly a read error. The chain uses TRBV5-4 and TRBJ2-1, with D possibly matching TRBD2 (5 bases). The length of the CDR3 is 17 residues. The germline V gene has CDR1 SGHNT and CDR2 YYREEE (reference sequence). The CDR3, as DNA: TGTGCCAGCAGTGACGAGCTAGCACCGAGCTGCTACAATGAGCAGCTCTTC. Protein product: CASSDELAPSCYNEQLF.

About this clonotype itself: One junction end disagrees with the germline gene, perhaps due to a read error. This chain joins TRBV24-1 and TRBJ2-1; D might be TRBD2 (5 bases). CDR1 and CDR2 (germline): KGHDR, SFDVKD. This CDR3 is built from 15 residues. The CDR3 coding sequence is TGTGACGCCAGTGATTCGCGGGCCTCCTTAAGCGAGCAGCTCTTC. This translates into CDASDSRASLSEQLF.

As regards this clonotype: A much more abundant neighbour one base away suggests this may be a read error. The rearrangement uses TRBV2 and TRBJ2-5; TRBD2 matches 8 bases. In germline, CDR1 is SNHLY, CDR2 FYNNEI. The CDR3 length is 12 residues. The CDR3 region has the DNA TGTACCAGCAGTCCGGGGGGGGAGACCCAGTACTTC. Translation gives CTSSPGGETQYF.

This clonotype showed up just once. The J gene is TRBJ2-1, the V gene TRBV28, with TRBD2 identical over 9 bases. The CDR3 spans 17 residues. After removal of 5 bases from V and 8 bases from J, the junction contained 16 bases not matched to a gene. Germline-derived CDR1 and CDR2 are MDHEN and SYDVKM. The CDR3 region is CASSQHYGLARVDEQFF. CDR3 sequence (DNA): TGTGCCAGCAGTCAACATTATGGACTAGCGAGAGTAGATGAGCAGTTCTTC.

The rearrangement links TRBV7-8 to TRBJ2-1; 13 nucleotides line up with TRBD2. Trimming cost V 7 bases and J 10 bases; bases outside gene matches: 7. The CDR3 runs to 14 residues. From germline, CDR1 is SGHVS and CDR2 FQNEAQ. The DNA of the CDR3 is TGTGCCAGCAACTACGGACTAGCGGGAGCGGAGCAGTTCTTC. This codes for CASNYGLAGAEQFF.

With respect to this clonotype: Just one base apart from a much larger clone, this may be a read error. The gene calls are TRBV28 and TRBJ2-7; possible D gene TRBD2, 6 bases. The CDR3 has 14 amino acids. Trimming took off 4 bases at V and 3 bases at J, with 13 bases between the two ends. Germline CDR1 reads MDHEN; CDR2 reads SYDVKM. CDR3 DNA sequence: TGTGCCAGCAGTTCCTCCTCTAGCGACTACGAGCAGTACTTC. Amino acids: CASSSSSSDYEQYF.

The rearrangement joins TRBV29-1 to TRBJ1-2; the D is unclear. The germline gives CDR1 SQVTM, CDR2 ANQGSEA. The CDR3 covers 15 residues. Trimming removed 4 bases from V and 3 bases from J, with 18 bases in between. The CDR3 DNA reads as TGCAGCGTTGCTGCCGGGATAGACCTTGACTATGGCTACACCTTC. This sequence encodes CSVAAGIDLDYGYTF.

The table lists this clonotype with a count of one. This CDR3 reads CAGNLTDTAYEQYF. CDR3 DNA sequence: TGTGCCGGTAACTTAACTGACACTGCCTACGAGCAGTACTTC. The chain has TRBV11-2 and TRBJ2-7; D is ambiguous. Trimming shortened V by 11 bases and J by 2 bases, and 19 bases separated the two germline ends. The germline V gene encodes CDR1 SGHAT and CDR2 FQNNGV. This CDR3 is built from 14 residues.

Of note for this clonotype: One junction end does not reproduce the germline sequence, and a read error may be involved. V usage is TRBV11-1 and J usage is TRBJ2-1; TRBD1 is a possible D gene (5 bases). CDR3 length equals 13 residues. Germline CDR1 reads SGHAT; CDR2 reads FQDESV (reference sequence). In DNA, the CDR3 is TGTGCCAGCAACCATCAGGGCTACAATGAGCGGTTCTTC. Encoded protein: CASNHQGYNERFF. Looking up the rest from reference TRBV11-1 and TRBJ2-1 gives the full variable domain: EAEVAQSPRYKITEKSQAVAFWCDPISGHATLYWYRQILGQGPELLVQFQDESVVDDSQLPKDRFSAERLKGVDSTLKIQPAELGDSAMYLCASNHQGYNERFFGPGTRLTVL.

Regarding this clonotype: The conserved final phenylalanine or tryptophan is absent from the CDR3, which likely points to a read error. The V gene is TRBV19, the J gene TRBJ2-4; D perhaps matches TRBD2 (5 bases). With 3 bases removed from V and 6 bases from J, the gap between germline ends came to 12 bases. Germline CDR1 LNHDA, CDR2 SQIVND (reference sequence). There are 14 residues in the CDR3. The CDR3 sequence is CASSMRTVANIQYP. As DNA, the CDR3 is TGTGCCAGTAGTATGAGGACTGTTGCAAACATTCAGTACCCC.

Details on this clonotype: With a much larger clone just one base away, this may be a read error. This rearrangement joins TRBV5-1 to TRBJ2-1; TRBD2 agrees at 7 bases. Germline V gives CDR1 SGHRS, CDR2 YFSETQ. Losses at the gene ends were 5 bases for V and 8 bases for J; bases not matched to a gene: 19. The CDR3 runs to 17 residues. CDR3 sequence (DNA): TGCGCCAGCAGGATGGGGTATTCTAGCGGAGGTCATGATGAGCAGTTCTTC. Translated, it gives CASRMGYSSGGHDEQFF.

This clonotype was seen more than once but under ten times. This chain's CDR3 is CASSQWGGNPSLHF. DNA for the CDR3: TGTGCCAGCAGCCAGTGGGGGGGTAATCCATCCCTCCACTTT. V gene TRBV14 combines with J gene TRBJ1-6, with D possibly being TRBD1 (5 bases). V was shortened by 3 bases and J by 14 bases, with 17 bases between the two germline ends. The CDR3 is 14 amino acids. Germline V gives CDR1 SGHDN, CDR2 FVKESK.